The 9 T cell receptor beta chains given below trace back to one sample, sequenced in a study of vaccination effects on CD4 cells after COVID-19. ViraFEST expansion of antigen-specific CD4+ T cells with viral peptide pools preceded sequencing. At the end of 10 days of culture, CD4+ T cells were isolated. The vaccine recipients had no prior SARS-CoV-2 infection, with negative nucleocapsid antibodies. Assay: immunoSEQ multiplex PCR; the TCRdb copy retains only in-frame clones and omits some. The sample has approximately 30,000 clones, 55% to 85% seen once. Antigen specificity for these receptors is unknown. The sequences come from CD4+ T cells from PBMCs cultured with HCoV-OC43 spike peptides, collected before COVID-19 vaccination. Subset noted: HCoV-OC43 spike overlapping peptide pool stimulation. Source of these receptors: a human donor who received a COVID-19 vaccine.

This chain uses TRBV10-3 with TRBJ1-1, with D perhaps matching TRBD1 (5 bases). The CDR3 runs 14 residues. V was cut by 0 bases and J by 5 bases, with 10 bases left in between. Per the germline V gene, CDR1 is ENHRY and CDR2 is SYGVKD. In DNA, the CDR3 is TGTGCCATCAGTGAGTCGCAGGGCTGGACTGAAGCTTTCTTT. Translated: CAISESQGWTEAFF.

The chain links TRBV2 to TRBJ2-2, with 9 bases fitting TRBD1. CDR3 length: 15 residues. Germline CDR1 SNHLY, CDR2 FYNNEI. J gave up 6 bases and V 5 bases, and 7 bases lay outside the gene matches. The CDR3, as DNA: TGTGCCAGCAGTCAAGAACAGGGGGCTGCCGGGGAGCTGTTTTTT. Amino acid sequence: CASSQEQGAAGELFF.

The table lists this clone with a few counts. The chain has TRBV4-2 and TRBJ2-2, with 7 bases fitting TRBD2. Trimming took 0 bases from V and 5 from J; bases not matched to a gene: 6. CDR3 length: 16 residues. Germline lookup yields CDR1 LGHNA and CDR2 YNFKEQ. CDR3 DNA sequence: TGTGCCAGCAGCCAAGAACGGAGGGGACTAACCGGGGAGCTGTTTTTT. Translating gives CASSQERRGLTGELFF.

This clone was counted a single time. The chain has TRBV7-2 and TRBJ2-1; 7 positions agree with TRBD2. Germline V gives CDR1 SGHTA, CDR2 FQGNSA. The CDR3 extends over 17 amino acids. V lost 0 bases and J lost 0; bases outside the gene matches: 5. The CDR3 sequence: CASSLAWGGSSYNEQFF. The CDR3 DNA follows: TGTGCCAGCAGCTTAGCGTGGGGGGGGTCCTCCTACAATGAGCAGTTCTTC.

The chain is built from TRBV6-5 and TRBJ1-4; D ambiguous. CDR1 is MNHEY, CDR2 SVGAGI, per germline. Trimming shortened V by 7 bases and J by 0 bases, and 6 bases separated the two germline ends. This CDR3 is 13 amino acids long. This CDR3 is CASTLATNEKLFF. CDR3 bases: TGTGCCAGCACCCTAGCAACTAATGAAAAACTGTTTTTT.

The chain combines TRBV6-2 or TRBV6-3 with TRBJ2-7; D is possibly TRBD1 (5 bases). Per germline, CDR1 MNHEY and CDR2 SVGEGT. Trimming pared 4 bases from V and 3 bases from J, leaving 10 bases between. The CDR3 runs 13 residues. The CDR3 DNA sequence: TGTGCCAGCAGTTTTCCAGACAGCTACGAGCAGTACTTC. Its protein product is CASSFPDSYEQYF.

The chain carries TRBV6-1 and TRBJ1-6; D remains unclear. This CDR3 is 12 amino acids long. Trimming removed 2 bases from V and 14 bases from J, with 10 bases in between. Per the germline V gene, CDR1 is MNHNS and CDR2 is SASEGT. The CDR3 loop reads CASSEHVQSLHF. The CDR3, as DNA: TGTGCCAGCAGTGAACACGTACAATCCCTCCACTTT.

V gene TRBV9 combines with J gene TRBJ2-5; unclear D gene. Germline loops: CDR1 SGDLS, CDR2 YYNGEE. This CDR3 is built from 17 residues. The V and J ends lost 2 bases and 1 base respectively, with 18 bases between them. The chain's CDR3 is CASSVGTFSRLQETQYF. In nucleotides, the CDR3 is TGTGCCAGCAGCGTGGGAACCTTTAGTCGGCTCCAAGAGACCCAGTACTTC.

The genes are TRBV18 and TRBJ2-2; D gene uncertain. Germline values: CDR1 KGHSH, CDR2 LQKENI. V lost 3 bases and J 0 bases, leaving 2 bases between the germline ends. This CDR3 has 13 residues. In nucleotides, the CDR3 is TGTGCCAGCTCACCCTCGAACACCGGGGAGCTGTTTTTT. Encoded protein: CASSPSNTGELFF. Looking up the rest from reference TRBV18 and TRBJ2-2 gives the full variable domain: NAGVMQNPRHLVRRRGQEARLRCSPMKGHSHVYWYRQLPEEGLKFMVYLQKENIIDESGMPKERFSAEFPKEGPSILRIQQVVRGDSAAYFCASSPSNTGELFFGEGSRLTVL.